This T cell receptor beta chain was recovered during a study of blood T cells in healthy people across ages. Donors were systemically healthy Caucasian individuals from Russia aged 6 to 90 years. Together with a sample-barcoded 5' primer, a J-beta primer mix was included in a second PCR lasting about 7 to 11 cycles. TCRdb reprocessed the 5' RACE reads via MiXCR and lists one record per CDR3 protein. Of 550,000 to 800,000 distinct CDR3 sequences in the sample, around 20% were seen once. Looked up from germline, CDR1 is SGHTA and CDR2 is FQGNSA. V shed 5 bases, J shed 4 bases, and the junction held 4 bases outside the gene matches. This CDR3 has 15 residues.

The specimen was blood. This sequence was found in a man aged 65 to 79 in good health. The V call is TRBV7-2, the J call TRBJ2-5; 13 bases map to TRBD2. Here the CDR3 DNA reads TGTGCCAGCAGCACGACTAGCGGGAGGAGAGAGACCCAGTACTTC. Encoded protein: CASSTTSGRRETQYF.